This TCR beta chain appears in the sequencing data of a study of brain T cells in children with intractable seizures. This CDR3 spans 17 amino acids. Germline assignment: CDR1 SEHNR and CDR2 FQNEAQ (reference sequence). The trim removed 5 bases at V and 3 bases at J, leaving 10 bases unmatched. About this clone: Its cognate antigen is unknown.

Here immunoSEQ multiplex PCR was the method, and the copy in TCRdb shows in-frame clones only, minus some. The profile shows just under 65,000 clones, about 96% of them singletons. The sequenced cases were selected for having the highest brain T cell transcript signatures. Pre-surgery treatment included at least one anti-epileptic drug. Study-wide results and caveats: Only CDR3 sequence similarity suggested viral specificity, without known HCMV serostatus.

V gene TRBV7-9 combines with J gene TRBJ2-3; 11 positions agree with TRBD2. This receptor was taken from a boy in the first two years of life with focal cortical dysplasia and intractable seizures. The sequences come from peripheral blood, collected at surgery. CDR3 nucleotide sequence: TGTGCCAGCAGCCTGGAGTGGGCTAGCGGGGGGACAGATACGCAGTATTTT. This sequence encodes CASSLEWASGGTDTQYF.